The present T cell receptor beta chain was sequenced within a study of T-cell memory formation after mild COVID-19. TCRdb recomputed calls from the 5' RACE reads with MiXCR, one row per CDR3 protein. The sample contains 190,000 or so distinct CDR3 sequences, roughly 23% of which appear only once. With respect to this clonotype: The antigen remains unidentified.

Study-wide results and caveats: Balance between CD4 and CD8 was seen in clones contracting day 15 to 85, and a CD4+ lean was seen in later expanders. Among CD4+ contracting clones, most were CM and EM, and CD8+ ones EMRA.

Looked up from germline, CDR1 is LNHDA and CDR2 is SQIVND (reference sequence). This CDR3 contains 15 residues. V was pared by 4 bases and J by 2 bases, with 14 bases between. The chain has TRBV19 and TRBJ1-2; tentative D call: TRBD1 (6 bases). Source material: PBMCs or a T cell subset sorted from them (not recorded which). The source of this sequence is an adult woman who had mild COVID-19 (a few samples of this study predate the infection). Cell type and time point are not known. The CDR3 DNA reads as TGTGCCAGTAGTACTGCCGGGACATCGAACTATGGCTACACCTTC. Translation gives CASSTAGTSNYGYTF.